This T cell receptor beta chain originates from a study of blood T cell repertoires in COVID-19. Study details: COVID-19 samples collected from the United States, Italy and Spain covered acute and convalescent phases. T cells, B-cell-depleted T cells, or PBMCs supplied cDNA or gDNA.

Source study methods: Counts of nucleated cells, estimated from reference gene primer amplification, were obtained. Profiling relied on immunoSEQ multiplex PCR, and the TCRdb table lists in-frame clones only, not all of them. V and J calls and clone size are those listed in that table; D and trimming were worked out from the DNA. The sample yields roughly 250,000 clones, around nine tenths seen once. From germline, CDR1 is SQVTM and CDR2 ANQGSEA. The trim removed 8 bases at V and 6 bases at J, leaving 18 bases unmatched. The CDR3 has 16 amino acids. The source is a man aged 30-40 years with acute or convalescent COVID-19. The specimen sequenced was peripheral blood. The chain employs TRBV29-1 and TRBJ2-1; 8 nucleotides match TRBD2. The CDR3 coding sequence is TGCAGCTTCTGGGGGCGGGAGGTAACTGGGGGCAATGAGCAGTTCTTC. Residues: CSFWGREVTGGNEQFF.